The clone carrying this T cell receptor (beta chain) was seen a single time. V shed 4 bases and J shed 2 bases, with 16 bases lying between them. This CDR3 spans 16 amino acids. Per the germline V gene, CDR1 is SEHNR and CDR2 is FQNEAQ (reference sequence). The sample originates from a study of blood T cell repertoires in COVID-19. Study as a whole: Whether acute or convalescent, the COVID-19 samples came from the United States, Italy and Spain. T cells, B-cell-depleted T cells, or PBMCs supplied cDNA or gDNA.

Per the original methods: Reference gene primer amplification gave estimated nucleated cell counts. Libraries were prepared by immunoSEQ multiplex PCR; TCRdb keeps only in-frame clonotypes and omits some of them. D and trimming come from the DNA, and the V and J calls and clone size come from that table. The sample lists 200,000 to 300,000 clones, about 79% occurring once. The chain employs TRBV7-9 and TRBJ2-3; maybe TRBD2 (6 bases). The receptor was isolated from a man between 40 and 49 years old who had recovered from COVID-19. The material sequenced was peripheral blood. CDR3 coding DNA: TGTGCCAGCAGCTCAAGATCGGGACTTACCACAGATACGCAGTATTTT. Amino acids: CASSSRSGLTTDTQYF. Looking up the rest from reference TRBV7-9 and TRBJ2-3 gives the full variable domain: DTGVSQNPRHKITKRGQNVTFRCDPISEHNRLYWYRQTLGQGPEFLTYFQNEAQLEKSRLLSDRFSAERPKGSFSTLEIQRTEQGDSAMYLCASSSRSGLTTDTQYFGPGTRLTVL.